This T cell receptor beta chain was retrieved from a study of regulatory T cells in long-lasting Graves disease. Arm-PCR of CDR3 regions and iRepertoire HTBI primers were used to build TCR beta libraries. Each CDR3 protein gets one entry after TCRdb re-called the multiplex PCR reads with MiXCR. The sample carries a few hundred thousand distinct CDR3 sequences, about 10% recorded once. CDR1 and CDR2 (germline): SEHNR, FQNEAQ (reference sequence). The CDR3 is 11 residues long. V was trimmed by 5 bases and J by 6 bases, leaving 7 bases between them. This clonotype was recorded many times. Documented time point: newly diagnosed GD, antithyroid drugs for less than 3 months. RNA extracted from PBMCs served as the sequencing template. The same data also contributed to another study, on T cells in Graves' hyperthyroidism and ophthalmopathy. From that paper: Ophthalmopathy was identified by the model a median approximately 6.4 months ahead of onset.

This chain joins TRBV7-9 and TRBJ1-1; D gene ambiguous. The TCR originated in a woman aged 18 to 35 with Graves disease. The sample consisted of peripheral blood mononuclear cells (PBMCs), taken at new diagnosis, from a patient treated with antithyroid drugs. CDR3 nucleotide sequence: TGTGCCAGCAGCCCCCCACCTGAAGCTTTCTTT. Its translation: CASSPPPEAFF.